This T cell receptor beta chain was recovered during a study of blood T cell repertoires in COVID-19. There are 15 residues in the CDR3. Germline CDR1 is SEHNR and CDR2 is FQNEAQ (reference sequence). Unmatched junction bases numbered 11, after V lost 6 bases and J lost 4 bases. Assay: immunoSEQ multiplex PCR; the TCRdb copy retains only in-frame clones and omits some. Of about 210,000 clones listed, around nine tenths are singletons. This chain connects TRBV7-9 to TRBJ2-5, with 7 bases aligning to TRBD1. This clonotype was sampled from a woman aged 40-49 years with acute or convalescent COVID-19. The sequencing sample was made of peripheral blood. CDR3 protein: CASSFYTGERETQYF. The CDR3 coding sequence is TGTGCCAGCAGTTTTTATACAGGGGAACGAGAGACCCAGTACTTC.